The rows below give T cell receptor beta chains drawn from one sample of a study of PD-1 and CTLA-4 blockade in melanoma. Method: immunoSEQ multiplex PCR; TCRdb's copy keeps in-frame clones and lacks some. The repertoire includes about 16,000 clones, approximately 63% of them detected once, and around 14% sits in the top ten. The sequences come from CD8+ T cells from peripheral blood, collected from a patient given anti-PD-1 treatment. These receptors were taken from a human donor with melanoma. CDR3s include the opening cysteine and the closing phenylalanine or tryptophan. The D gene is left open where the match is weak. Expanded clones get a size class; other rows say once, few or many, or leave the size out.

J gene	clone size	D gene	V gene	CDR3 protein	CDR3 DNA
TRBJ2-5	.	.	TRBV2	CASQGSKETQYF	TGTGCCTCACAGGGTAGTAAAGAGACCCAGTACTTC
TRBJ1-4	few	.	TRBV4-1	CASSQGEGPNEKLFF	TGCGCCAGCAGCCAAGGCGAGGGGCCTAATGAAAAACTGTTTTTT
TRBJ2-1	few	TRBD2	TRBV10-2	CASGTSGLNEQFF	TGCGCCAGCGGGACTAGCGGTCTCAATGAGCAGTTCTTC
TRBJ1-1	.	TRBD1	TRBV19	CASRRTGSTEAFF	TGTGCCAGTAGGAGGACAGGGAGCACTGAAGCTTTCTTT
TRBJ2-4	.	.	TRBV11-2	CASSFMDPAKNIQYF	TGTGCCAGCAGCTTCATGGACCCAGCCAAAAACATTCAGTACTTC
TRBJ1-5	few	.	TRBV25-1	CASSQSNQPQHF	TGTGCCAGCAGTCAGAGCAATCAGCCCCAGCATTTT
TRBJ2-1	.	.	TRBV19	CASSTAGSYNEQFF	TGTGCCAGTAGTACGGCAGGCTCCTACAATGAGCAGTTCTTC
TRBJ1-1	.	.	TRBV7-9	CASSLVEGNTEAFF	TGTGCCAGCAGCTTAGTCGAGGGTAACACTGAAGCTTTCTTT
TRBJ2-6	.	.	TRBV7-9	CASSLYSSSGANVLTF	TGTGCCAGCAGCTTATACAGCAGCTCTGGGGCCAACGTCCTGACTTTC
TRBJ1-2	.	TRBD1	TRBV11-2	CASSLGLTGGDGYTF	TGTGCCAGCAGCTTAGGTTTGACAGGGGGCGATGGCTACACCTTC
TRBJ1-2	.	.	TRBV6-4	CASSDPGYGYTF	TGTGCCAGCAGTGACCCCGGGTACGGCTACACCTTC
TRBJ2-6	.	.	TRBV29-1	CSVLPLDGANVLTF	TGCAGCGTTTTACCATTGGATGGGGCCAACGTCCTGACTTTC
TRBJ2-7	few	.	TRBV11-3	CASSFLREQYF	TGTGCCAGCAGCTTTCTGCGCGAGCAGTACTTC
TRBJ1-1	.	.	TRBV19	CASSIAAWDTYTEAFF	TGTGCCAGTAGTATAGCTGCTTGGGACACCTACACTGAAGCTTTCTTT
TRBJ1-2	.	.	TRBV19	CASSIETREINYGYTF	TGTGCCAGTAGTATTGAAACGCGGGAGATTAACTATGGCTACACCTTC
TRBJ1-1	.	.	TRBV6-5	CASSYRTVNTEAFF	TGTGCCAGCAGTTATCGGACAGTGAACACTGAAGCTTTCTTT
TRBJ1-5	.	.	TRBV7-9	CASSLVGAGQPQHF	TGTGCCAGCAGCTTAGTGGGGGCAGGTCAGCCCCAGCATTTT
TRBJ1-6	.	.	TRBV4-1	CASSQAHRWSSYNSPLHF	TGCGCCAGCAGCCAAGCCCATCGGTGGAGCTCCTATAATTCACCCCTCCACTTT
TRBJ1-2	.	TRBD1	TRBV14	CASSPTRLDRARGYTF	TGTGCCAGCAGCCCCACTCGATTGGACAGGGCCCGTGGCTACACCTTC
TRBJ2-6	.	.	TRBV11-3	CASSPYLREYRSGANVLTF	TGTGCCAGCAGCCCCTACCTGAGGGAGTACAGGTCTGGGGCCAACGTCCTGACTTTC
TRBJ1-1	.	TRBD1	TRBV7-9	CASSPISQGALNTEAFF	TGTGCCAGCAGCCCCATATCGCAGGGGGCCTTAAACACTGAAGCTTTCTTT
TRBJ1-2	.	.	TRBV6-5	CASSYQEQGIPYGYTF	TGTGCCAGCAGTTACCAGGAACAGGGTATCCCCTATGGCTACACCTTC